This T cell receptor beta chain was profiled in a study of TIL therapy for anti-PD-1-resistant metastatic lung cancer. This was the immunoSEQ v3 assay. Measured with immunoSEQ multiplex PCR; TCRdb has only the in-frame clones, and not every one. Of about 6,300 clones listed, about 66% are singletons. Study observations and caveats: TIL cultures after expansion showed higher clonality and lower diversity than baseline tumor (median approximately 6% vs 31%).

By share, this clone ranks as large. Its specificity is unknown. Time point given: pre-treatment sample, taken before nivolumab and TIL therapy. Pleural nodules or supraclavicular lymph nodes made up most of the excised metastases sampled. V was clipped by 6 bases and J by 3 bases; unmatched bases: 10. The CDR3 extends over 15 amino acids. In germline, CDR1 is MNHEY, CDR2 SVGAGI. Here the sequenced sample was tumor tissue, taken at baseline. This sequence was found in a person aged 25-80 years with non-small cell lung cancer. The chain carries TRBV6-5 and TRBJ1-1, with 7 bases that match TRBD1. The CDR3 DNA reads TGTGCCAGCAGGACCCCGACAGGGTATGACACTGAAGCTTTCTTT. Its protein is CASRTPTGYDTEAFF.